This T cell receptor (beta chain) was recovered during a study of T-cell memory formation after mild COVID-19 (dated by TCRdb to about 2021). In the study overall: TCR sequence clusters from the two donors were largely donor specific. T-cell clones expanding and contracting after mild COVID-19 in a couple of donors were tracked by longitudinal TCRalpha and TCRbeta repertoire sequencing. Two young, previously healthy adult volunteers, one female and one male, were included in the cohort. Broader findings and caveats from the paper: The second-wave clones that peaked on day 37 were not confirmed to be SARS-CoV-2 specific. The detection of some responding clones in pre-infection memory suggests that pre-existing cross-reactive memory T cells joined the SARS-CoV-2 response. Contracting CD4+ clones appeared mostly in the CM and EM memory subsets, whereas CD8+ clones were enriched in EMRA. The study included only a couple of mild cases, and larger cohorts that include severe cases with pre-infection samples were judged to be necessary. Balanced CD4/CD8 phenotypes were observed for clones contracting from day 15 to 85, whereas a bias towards CD4+ was observed for a second wave of clones expanding from day 15 to 37.

PBMCs were isolated by Ficoll-Paque density gradient centrifugation. The sample was run on an Illumina NovaSeq 6000. TCRalpha and TCRbeta cDNA libraries were constructed by 5'RACE with constant-segment primers, with sample barcodes and unique molecular identifiers being introduced. Trizol reagent was used to extract RNA from every sample. Libraries were amplified in two PCR steps, with a second sample barcode and Illumina TruSeq adapters added in the second step. Sequencing of the libraries was done on an Illumina NovaSeq, producing 2 x 150 bp paired-end reads. From the authors' description of their analysis: With migec v1.2.7, reads were demultiplexed and then collapsed into UMI-guided consensus sequences. Using mixcr v2.1.11, UMI consensuses were aligned to TRA and TRB V and J templates and then assembled into clonotypes. A clonotype was counted as expanded or contracted only if both edgeR and NoisET called the change significant, with noise models trained on biological replicates. For edgeR calls, a false discovery rate-adjusted p below 0.01 and a log2 fold-change threshold of 1 were applied. As an exploratory analysis of dynamics, PCA with hierarchical clustering was applied to max-normalized trajectories of the 1000 most abundant clonotypes. Separately sequenced CD4+ and CD8+ repertoires were used to assign the CD4 or CD8 phenotype of responding clones. The raw public reads went through TCRdb reprocessing: fastp at Q25, MiXCR clone calling, in-frame beta chains kept. All rows with the same CDR3 protein become a single entry with the most common DNA and genes. None of the V and J calls come from the authors' own analysis; TCRdb made them. The sample table shows under 350,000 distinct CDR3 sequences, and around 15% are seen once. Together, the top ten hold more than 20% of the sample.

Based on the germline V gene, the CDR1 and CDR2 sequences are KGHSH and LQKENI. From cysteine to phenylalanine, the CDR3 is 14 amino acids long. The CDR3 DNA has 42 bases and is translated from base 1. The V end gives up 2 bases and the J end 3 bases, leaving 3 bases in the junction not matched to a gene. As to this clonotype: There is no known antigen for this receptor. No quality values exist for individual bases; no much larger clone is one base distant.

Recombination linked TRBV18 to TRBJ2-5; 7 bases in between match TRBD1. Sequencing was performed on PBMCs or a T cell subset sorted from them (not recorded which). The source is a man younger than 35 who had mild COVID-19 (a few samples of this study predate the infection). The sample titles of this study are shuffled in the database, so cell type and time point are left out; the donor was told from shared clones. The CDR3 loop reads CASSPGTEEETQYF. The DNA is TGTGCCAGCTCACCAGGGACAGAAGAAGAGACCCAGTACTTC. Where the CDR3 stops, the reference TRBV18 and TRBJ2-5 genes take over; the full variable domain is NAGVMQNPRHLVRRRGQEARLRCSPMKGHSHVYWYRQLPEEGLKFMVYLQKENIIDESGMPKERFSAEFPKEGPSILRIQQVVRGDSAAYFCASSPGTEEETQYFGPGTRLLVL.